Following are 18 T cell receptor beta chains from one sample sequenced in a study of graft-versus-host responses after intestinal transplantation (dated by TCRdb to 2020 to 2022). No antigens are known for them. Library method: the immunoSEQ multiplex PCR assay. The table comes from immuneACCESS by way of TCRdb, which keeps in-frame sequences with V and J called. Part of the clones is missing from these tables; in studies checked, under half for an unresolved V gene and the rest for unknown reasons. A total of fewer than 65,000 clones appear in this sample, roughly nine tenths of them only once. The ten largest account for over 0.55% of the sample. What this sample's time point label stands for: cells obtained before transplantation from donor or recipient. This specimen was unstimulated CD4+ T cells sorted from spleen or lymph node cells, taken before transplant. All receptors derive from a human donor who was the organ donor for an intestinal transplant.

CDR3 protein: CASSLDLAPITYEQYF. The DNA for the CDR3 is TGTGCCAGCAGTTTGGACCTAGCGCCTATAACCTACGAGCAGTACTTC. The chain is built from TRBV28 and TRBJ2-7, with D possibly being TRBD2 (6 bases). The germline gives CDR1 MDHEN, CDR2 SYDVKM. V shed 3 bases and J shed 2 bases, with 17 bases lying between them. The CDR3 totals 16 residues.

The chain uses TRBV7-8 and TRBJ2-2, with D perhaps matching TRBD2 (5 bases). Trimming left V 5 bases short and J 4 bases short, with 17 bases between. This CDR3 is 16 amino acids long. Germline V gene data show CDR1 as SGHVS and CDR2 as FQNEAQ. The CDR3 is CASSQPTRVATGELFF. CDR3 DNA sequence: TGTGCCAGCAGCCAACCGACGAGGGTGGCCACCGGGGAGCTGTTTTTT.

This clone was counted only a few times. V is TRBV7-9 and J is TRBJ1-4; D unresolved. Germline values: CDR1 SEHNR, CDR2 FQNEAQ (reference sequence). V was trimmed by 5 bases and J by 4 bases, leaving 17 bases between them. The length of the CDR3 is 16 residues. CDR3 DNA sequence: TGTGCCAGCAGCCCCTCGGGTCCTCGAGATAATGAAAAACTGTTTTTT. Its translation is CASSPSGPRDNEKLFF.

The CDR3 nucleotides read TGTGCCAGCAGCTACAGGGGTAATCAGCCCCAGCATTTT. Translated, it gives CASSYRGNQPQHF. V usage is TRBV28 and J usage is TRBJ1-5; 7 bases line up with TRBD1. The J segment lost 4 bases and the V segment lost 6 bases, leaving 3 bases of the junction unmatched. This CDR3 has 13 amino acids. Germline lookup yields CDR1 MDHEN and CDR2 SYDVKM.

The V and J genes are TRBV11-2 and TRBJ2-1; 8 nucleotides line up with TRBD2. V shed 5 bases and J 8 bases; nucleotides not matched to a gene: 17. The CDR3 extends over 17 amino acids. The germline V gene encodes CDR1 SGHAT and CDR2 FQNNGV. The CDR3 reads CASSPFWNGRATDEQFF. In DNA form, the CDR3 reads TGTGCCAGCAGCCCCTTCTGGAACGGGAGGGCCACGGATGAGCAGTTCTTC.

The CDR3 sequence is CASSIRTEAQHF. The CDR3 DNA is TGTGCCAGTAGTATCAGAACGGAGGCCCAGCATTTT. This chain connects TRBV19 to TRBJ1-5; D is uncertain. V lost 3 bases and J lost 11, with 11 bases in between. This CDR3 region has 12 residues. In germline, CDR1 is LNHDA, CDR2 SQIVND (reference sequence).

The chain is built from TRBV9 and TRBJ1-3; TRBD1 matches at 8 bases. The germline V gene has CDR1 SGDLS and CDR2 YYNGEE. V was pared by 4 bases and J by 3 bases, with 3 bases of the junction left unmatched. The CDR3 extends over 14 amino acids. CDR3: CASSRDRGGNTIYF. The DNA of the CDR3 is TGTGCCAGCAGCCGAGACAGGGGTGGAAACACCATATATTTT.

This chain links TRBV30 with TRBJ1-1; D perhaps matches TRBD1 (6 bases). V lost 3 bases and J lost 3, with 17 bases in between. This CDR3 is 15 amino acids long. CDR1 is GTSNPN, CDR2 SVGIG, per germline (reference sequence). CDR3 in amino acids: CAWRGGGAGYTEAFF. In DNA form, the CDR3 reads TGTGCCTGGAGGGGTGGGGGCGCTGGGTACACTGAAGCTTTCTTT.

The chain combines TRBV28 with TRBJ2-1, with 11 positions matching TRBD2. Trimming at V came to 5 bases and at J to 9 bases, leaving 12 bases not matched to a gene. The CDR3 runs 16 residues. Germline CDR1 and CDR2: MDHEN and SYDVKM. CDR3 coding DNA: TGTGCCAGCAGTACCCTAGCGGGAGGATCGGGTGGTGAGCAGTTCTTC. Its translation is CASSTLAGGSGGEQFF. The variable domain in full, completed from reference TRBV28 and TRBJ2-1, reads DVKVTQSSRYLVKRTGEKVFLECVQDMDHENMFWYRQDPGLGLRLIYFSYDVKMKEKGDIPEGYSVSREKKERFSLILESASTNQTSMYLCASSTLAGGSGGEQFFGPGTRLTVL.

The J gene is TRBJ1-6, the V gene TRBV5-4, with D unclear. Trimming removed 3 bases from V and 3 bases from J, with 7 bases in between. Germline CDR1 SGHNT, CDR2 YYREEE (reference sequence). The length of the CDR3 is 14 residues. DNA of the CDR3: TGTGCCAGCAGCTCTGGCGGCTATAATTCACCCCTCCACTTT. It codes for CASSSGGYNSPLHF.

The chain uses TRBV2 and TRBJ1-5; D not resolved. Per the germline V gene, CDR1 is SNHLY and CDR2 is FYNNEI. CDR3 length: 14 amino acids. V was trimmed by 4 bases and J by 6 bases, leaving 13 bases between them. DNA of the CDR3: TGTGCCAGCAGTGGTGGGCAGGTGGTTCAGCCCCAGCATTTT. It yields the protein CASSGGQVVQPQHF.

The genes are TRBV4-2 and TRBJ1-3, with D uncertain. The CDR3 length is 18 residues. Germline loops: CDR1 LGHNA, CDR2 YNFKEQ. With 0 bases removed from V and 0 bases from J, the gap between germline ends came to 15 bases. The CDR3 DNA reads as TGTGCCAGCAGCCAAGATAGGATCAAAGGGAGCTCTGGAAACACCATATATTTT. It translates to CASSQDRIKGSSGNTIYF.

This chain's CDR3 is CSVVLGTAWGGTEAFF. The CDR3 DNA follows: TGCAGCGTAGTACTTGGGACCGCCTGGGGGGGCACTGAAGCTTTCTTT. J is TRBJ1-1 and V is TRBV29-1, with D tentatively TRBD1 (5 bases). CDR1 and CDR2 (germline): SQVTM, ANQGSEA. V lost 6 bases and J 4 bases, leaving 24 bases between the germline ends. The CDR3 has 16 residues. Combining the CDR3 with reference TRBV29-1 and TRBJ1-1 gives the whole variable domain SAVISQKPSRDICQRGTSLTIQCQVDSQVTMMFWYRQQPGQSLTLIATANQGSEATYESGFVIDKFPISRPNLTFSTLTVSNMSPEDSSIYLCSVVLGTAWGGTEAFFGQGTRLTVV.

The chain uses TRBV18 and TRBJ2-1, with a weak D call TRBD1 (6 bases). Trimming took off 6 bases at V and 5 bases at J, with 23 bases between the two ends. The germline CDR1 and CDR2 sequences are KGHSH and LQKENI. The CDR3 sequence is 17 residues long. CDR3 nucleotide sequence: TGTGCCAGCTCCCGACTTCCTCTTGGGGGCGTTAACAATGAGCAGTTCTTC. It encodes CASSRLPLGGVNNEQFF.

This rearrangement joins TRBV7-2 to TRBJ2-3, with D possibly TRBD2 on 6 matching bases. V shed 2 bases and J shed 0 bases, with 12 bases lying between them. Per the germline V gene, CDR1 is SGHTA and CDR2 is FQGNSA. The CDR3 is made up of 16 amino acids. The CDR3 coding sequence is TGTGCCAGCAGCTTATGGGCTAGCGCGAGCACAGATACGCAGTATTTT. Translated: CASSLWASASTDTQYF.

The V gene is TRBV28, the J gene TRBJ1-4; TRBD1 is a possible D gene (6 bases). V lost 6 bases and J lost 7, with 18 bases in between. The CDR3 loop spans 15 amino acids. The germline CDR1 and CDR2 sequences are MDHEN and SYDVKM. CDR3 protein: CASSPGGGRGEKLFF. The DNA for the CDR3 is TGTGCCAGCAGCCCCGGGGGGGGGCGGGGTGAAAAACTGTTTTTT.

The V call is TRBV7-9, the J call TRBJ2-7; 7 nucleotides agree with TRBD1. The J segment lost 2 bases and the V segment lost 6 bases, leaving 10 bases of the junction unmatched. The CDR3 contains 15 residues. Germline assignment: CDR1 SEHNR and CDR2 FQNEAQ (reference sequence). Written as DNA, the CDR3 is TGTGCCAGCAGTTACGAGACAGGGCACACCTACGAGCAGTACTTC. This translates into CASSYETGHTYEQYF. Full variable domain (remainder filled in from reference TRBV7-9 and TRBJ2-7): DTGVSQNPRHKITKRGQNVTFRCDPISEHNRLYWYRQTLGQGPEFLTYFQNEAQLEKSRLLSDRFSAERPKGSFSTLEIQRTEQGDSAMYLCASSYETGHTYEQYFGPGTRLTVT.

The CDR3: CAIPKLRSSGRLVGTYEQYF. The CDR3 DNA is TGTGCCATCCCGAAGCTCCGTAGTAGCGGGAGACTCGTGGGGACCTACGAGCAGTACTTC. V gene TRBV27 combines with J gene TRBJ2-7; TRBD2 matches at 9 bases. This CDR3 region has 20 residues. CDR1 and CDR2 (germline): MNHEY, SMNVEV (reference sequence). The V segment lost 10 bases and the J segment 2 bases; nucleotides outside the gene matches: 27.